This T cell receptor beta chain emerged from a study of blood T cell repertoires in COVID-19 (dated by TCRdb to 2020 to 2022). Background for the entire study: Collaborator samples came from the United States, Italy and Spain and covered acute and convalescent phases of COVID-19. Where HLA class I and class II types were available, the types were taken from metadata supplied by the sample provider, not from assay-based typing. The dataset comprised deeply sampled blood TCRbeta repertoires from subjects exposed to, actively infected with, or recovered from COVID-19. The repertoires were released in a freely available public database intended as a resource for research on the immune response to SARS-CoV-2. A de-identified subject ID, COVID-19 status, age in years and sex were almost always included in the sample metadata. The prospective study material was composed of cDNA or gDNA derived from T cells, B-cell-depleted T cells, or PBMCs. Samples were obtained from the ongoing ImmuneRACE study (first 160 participants) and from 1,000 to 1,500 subjects provided by 6 global collaborators. General findings and caveats noted by the study authors: The quantity of clinical and demographic metadata differed by source and by participant and was supplied without curation.

The CDR3 goes from the cysteine to the phenylalanine over 13 residues. Kept here is only the CDR3 DNA, which spans 39 bases and is read in frame from base 1. At the junction V is shortened by 4 bases and J by 4 bases, with 8 bases in between. CDR1 and CDR2, per the germline V gene (reference sequence), are MNHEY and SMNVEV. TCRbeta CDR3 regions were amplified from genomic DNA by means of the immunoSEQ Assay, a bias-controlled multiplex PCR. The source study handled its data this way. Within the assay, amplification of reference gene primers was used to estimate how many nucleated cells each sample contained. To quantify the absolute abundance of each unique TCRbeta CDR3 rearrangement, sequence reads were collapsed and filtered. For each sample, productive Simpson clonality was calculated by taking the square root of Simpson's diversity index across productive rearrangements. Imported from immuneACCESS, the table was reduced by TCRdb to in-frame sequences with V and J called. These copies leave out some clones; in studies compared against another copy, an unresolved V gene accounts for under half, and the cause of the remainder is not known. V and J calls and clone size are those listed in that table; D and trimming were worked out from the DNA. For this sample there are 120,000 or so clones; around 83% appear just once. The biggest ten clones account for 12% of the sample.

Collaborating institutions collected whole blood in K2EDTA tubes following their own protocols. For TCRbeta analysis, collaborators shipped samples as frozen whole blood, isolated PBMCs, or DNA extracted from either of those sample types. This clone was counted between two and nine times. What antigen it recognizes has not been identified. It has no much larger one-base neighbor in the sample; base qualities were not kept. The chain is assembled from TRBV27 and TRBJ2-1; possibly the D gene is TRBD2, per 6 matching bases. The sequence was collected from a man aged 60 to 75 with acute or convalescent COVID-19. Input material: peripheral blood. The DNA sequence is as follows: TGTGCCAGCAGTTCCGGAGGGTACAATGAGCAGTTCTTC. The resulting protein is CASSSGGYNEQFF.